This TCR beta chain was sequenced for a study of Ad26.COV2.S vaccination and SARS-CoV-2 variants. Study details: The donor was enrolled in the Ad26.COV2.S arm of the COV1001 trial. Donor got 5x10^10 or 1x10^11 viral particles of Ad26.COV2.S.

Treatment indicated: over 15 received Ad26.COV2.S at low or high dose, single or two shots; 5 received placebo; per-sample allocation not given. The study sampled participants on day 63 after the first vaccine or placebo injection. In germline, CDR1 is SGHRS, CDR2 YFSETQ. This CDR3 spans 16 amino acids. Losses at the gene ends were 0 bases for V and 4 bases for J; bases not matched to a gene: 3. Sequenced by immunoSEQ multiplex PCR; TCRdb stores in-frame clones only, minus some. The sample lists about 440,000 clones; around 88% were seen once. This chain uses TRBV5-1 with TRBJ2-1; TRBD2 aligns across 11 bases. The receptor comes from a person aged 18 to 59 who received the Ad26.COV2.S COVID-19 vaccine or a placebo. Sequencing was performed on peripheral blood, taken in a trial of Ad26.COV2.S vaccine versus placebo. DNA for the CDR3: TGCGCCAGCAGCTTGGCGGGACTAGCGGAATACAATGAGCAGTTCTTC. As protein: CASSLAGLAEYNEQFF. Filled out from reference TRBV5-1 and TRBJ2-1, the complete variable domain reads KAGVTQTPRYLIKTRGQQVTLSCSPISGHRSVSWYQQTPGQGLQFLFEYFSETQRNKGNFPGRFSGRQFSNSRSEMNVSTLELGDSALYLCASSLAGLAEYNEQFFGPGTRLTVL.